This T cell receptor beta chain stems from a study of breast tumors, draining lymph nodes, adjacent tissues (dated by TCRdb to between 2015 and 2016). Describing the broader study: TCR beta repertoires were compared across tumor, adjacent nontumor tissue and axillary lymph nodes obtained from breast cancer patients. The study aimed to assess the relationships and possible T-cell exchange between tumor, surrounding tissue and draining lymph node repertoires in human breast cancer.

The sample holds a few counts of this clonotype. Its antigen remains unidentified. Base qualities are not provided; no much larger clone lies one nucleotide away. Sequencing was carried out with an Illumina HiSeq 2000. Multiplex PCR amplification was used to build the TCR beta chain libraries. High-throughput sequencing was used to analyze the amplified TCR beta chain products. The public reads were quality trimmed at Q25 with fastp and then assembled into clones with MiXCR by TCRdb, keeping productive beta chains. Rows merge per CDR3 protein into single entries with the most common DNA and genes. This sample holds about 270,000 distinct CDR3 sequences; over 25% were observed only once. Clones ranked in the top ten supply under 1.2% of the sample. V is shortened by 2 bases, J by 5 bases, and the region joining them spans 12 bases. Reading from cysteine to phenylalanine, the CDR3 counts 14 amino acids. Only the CDR3 region is kept as DNA, spanning 42 bases read in frame from base 1. CDR1 and CDR2 were assigned from the germline V gene as MNHNS and SASEGT.

Lymph node samples came from the axillary draining lymph nodes of breast cancer patients. General findings and caveats noted by the study authors: Rather than being directly demonstrated, the conclusion that tumor T cells originate in lymph nodes was presented as consistent with a hypothesis. The data were considered consistent with most tumor T cells being derived from the lymph node and subsequently expanding within tumor tissue. T-cell repertoire diversity in tumors was found to be lower than in lymph nodes but higher than in nontumor tissue, and preferential V and J gene usage was observed. Tumor and nontumor tissue repertoires were significantly more similar in luminal-like than in basal-like breast cancer.

The chain is encoded by TRBV6-1 joined to TRBJ2-5, and TRBD2 may be the D gene, going by 5 matching bases. Material for sequencing was axillary lymph node tissue. The clonotype originates from a female donor with breast cancer. Some clones in this sample may be carry-over from other donors' samples. For the CDR3, the sequence is CASSEPGIWETQYF. Here is the DNA: TGTGCCAGCAGTGAACCCGGGATCTGGGAGACCCAGTACTTC.